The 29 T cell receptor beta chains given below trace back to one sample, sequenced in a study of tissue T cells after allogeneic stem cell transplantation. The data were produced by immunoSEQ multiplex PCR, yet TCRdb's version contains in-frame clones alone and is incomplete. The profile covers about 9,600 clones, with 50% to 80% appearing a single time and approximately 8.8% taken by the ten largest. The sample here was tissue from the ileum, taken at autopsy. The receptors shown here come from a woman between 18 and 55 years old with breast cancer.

The CDR3 coding sequence is TGTGCCAGCAGCTTGACAGGGTCATACAATGAGCAGTTCTTC. It is translated as CASSLTGSYNEQFF. This chain uses TRBV5-6 with TRBJ2-1, with D tentatively TRBD1 (6 bases). The germline V gene encodes CDR1 SGHDT and CDR2 YYEEEE. The CDR3 loop spans 14 amino acids. Trimming pared 1 base from V and 4 bases from J, leaving 9 bases between.

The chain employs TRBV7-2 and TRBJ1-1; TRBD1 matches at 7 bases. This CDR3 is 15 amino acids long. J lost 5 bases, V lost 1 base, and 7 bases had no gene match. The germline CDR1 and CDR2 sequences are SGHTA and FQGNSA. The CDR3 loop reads CASSLGDRRGTEAFF. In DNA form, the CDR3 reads TGTGCCAGCAGCTTAGGGGATCGCAGGGGGACTGAAGCTTTCTTT.

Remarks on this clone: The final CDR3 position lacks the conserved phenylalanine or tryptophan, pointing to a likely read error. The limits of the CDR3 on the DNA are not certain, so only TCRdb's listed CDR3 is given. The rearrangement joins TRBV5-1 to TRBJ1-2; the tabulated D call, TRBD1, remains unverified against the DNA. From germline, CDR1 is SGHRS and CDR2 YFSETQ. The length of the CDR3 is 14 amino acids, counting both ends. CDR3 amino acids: CASSKGQGGLFAAL.

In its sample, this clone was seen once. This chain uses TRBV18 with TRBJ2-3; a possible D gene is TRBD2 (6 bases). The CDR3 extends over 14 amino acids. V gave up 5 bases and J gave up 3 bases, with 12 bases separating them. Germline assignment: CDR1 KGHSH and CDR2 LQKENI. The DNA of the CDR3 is TGTGCCAGCTCAACTTGGGGGGAAACAGATACGCAGTATTTT. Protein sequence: CASSTWGETDTQYF.

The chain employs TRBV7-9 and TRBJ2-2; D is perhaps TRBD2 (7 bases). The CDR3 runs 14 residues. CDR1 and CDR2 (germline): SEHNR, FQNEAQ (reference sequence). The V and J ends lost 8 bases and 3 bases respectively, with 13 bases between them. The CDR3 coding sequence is TGTGCCAGCTGGGGGGGCCAGGACACCGGGGAGCTGTTTTTT. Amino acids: CASWGGQDTGELFF.

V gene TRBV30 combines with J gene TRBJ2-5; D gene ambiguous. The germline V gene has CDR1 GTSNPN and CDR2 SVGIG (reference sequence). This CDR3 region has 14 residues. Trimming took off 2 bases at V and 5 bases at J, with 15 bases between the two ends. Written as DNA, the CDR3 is TGTGCCTGGAGTCCTACCAGGTTGGAGGAGACCCAGTACTTC. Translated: CAWSPTRLEETQYF.

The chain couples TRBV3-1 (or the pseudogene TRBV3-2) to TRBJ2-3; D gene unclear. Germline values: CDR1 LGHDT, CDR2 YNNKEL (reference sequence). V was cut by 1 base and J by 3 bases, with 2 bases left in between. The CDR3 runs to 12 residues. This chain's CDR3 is CASSQVTDTQYF. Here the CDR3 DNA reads TGTGCCAGCAGCCAAGTTACAGATACGCAGTATTTT.

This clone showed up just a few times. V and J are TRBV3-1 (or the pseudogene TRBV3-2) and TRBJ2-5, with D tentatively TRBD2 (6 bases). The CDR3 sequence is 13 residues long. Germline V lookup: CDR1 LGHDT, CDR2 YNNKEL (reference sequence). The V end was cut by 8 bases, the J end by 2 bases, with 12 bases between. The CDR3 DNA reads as TGTGCCAGCCCGAGGGACTTACAAGAGACCCAGTACTTC. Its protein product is CASPRDLQETQYF.

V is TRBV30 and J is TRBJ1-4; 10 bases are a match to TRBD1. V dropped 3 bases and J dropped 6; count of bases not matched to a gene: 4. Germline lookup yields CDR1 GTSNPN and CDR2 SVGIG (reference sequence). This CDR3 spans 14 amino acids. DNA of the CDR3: TGTGCCTGGAGCCAGGGGACAGGGGATGAAAAACTGTTTTTT. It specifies CAWSQGTGDEKLFF.

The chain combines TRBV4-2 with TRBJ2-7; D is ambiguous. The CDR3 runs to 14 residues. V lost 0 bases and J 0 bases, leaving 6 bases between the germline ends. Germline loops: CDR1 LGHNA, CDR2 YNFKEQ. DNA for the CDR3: TGTGCCAGCAGCCAAGACGCCGTCTCCTACGAGCAGTACTTC. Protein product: CASSQDAVSYEQYF.

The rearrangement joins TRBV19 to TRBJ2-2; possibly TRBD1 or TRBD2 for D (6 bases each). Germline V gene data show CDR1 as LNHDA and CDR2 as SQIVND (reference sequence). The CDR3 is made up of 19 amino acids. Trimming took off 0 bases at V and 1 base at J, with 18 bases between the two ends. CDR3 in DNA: TGTGCCAGTAGTATAGAAAATTTCTTGGCGGGACAGAACACCGGGGAGCTGTTTTTT. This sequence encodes CASSIENFLAGQNTGELFF.

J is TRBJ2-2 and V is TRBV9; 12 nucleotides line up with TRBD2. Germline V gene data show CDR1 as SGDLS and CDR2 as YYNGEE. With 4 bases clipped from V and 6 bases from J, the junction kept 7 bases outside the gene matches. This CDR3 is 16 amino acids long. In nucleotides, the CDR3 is TGTGCCAGCAGCATATCTAGCGGGGGGGCCTCCGGGGAGCTGTTTTTT. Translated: CASSISSGGASGELFF.

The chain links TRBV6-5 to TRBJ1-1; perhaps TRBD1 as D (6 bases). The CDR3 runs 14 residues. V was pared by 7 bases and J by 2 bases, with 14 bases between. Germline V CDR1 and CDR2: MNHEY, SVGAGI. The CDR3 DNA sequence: TGTGCCAGCATTCTGGGAGGGGGAAACACTGAAGCTTTCTTT. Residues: CASILGGGNTEAFF.

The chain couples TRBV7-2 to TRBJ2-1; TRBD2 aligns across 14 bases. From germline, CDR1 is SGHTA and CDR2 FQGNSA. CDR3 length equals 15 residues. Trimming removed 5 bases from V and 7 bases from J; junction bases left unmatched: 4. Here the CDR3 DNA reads TGTGCCAGCAGCCAGGGACTAGCGGGAGTGAATGAGCAGTTCTTC. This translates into CASSQGLAGVNEQFF. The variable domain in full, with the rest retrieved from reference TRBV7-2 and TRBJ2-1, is GAGVSQSPSNKVTEKGKDVELRCDPISGHTALYWYRQSLGQGLEFLIYFQGNSAPDKSGLPSDRFSAERTGGSVSTLTIQRTQQEDSAVYLCASSQGLAGVNEQFFGPGTRLTVL.

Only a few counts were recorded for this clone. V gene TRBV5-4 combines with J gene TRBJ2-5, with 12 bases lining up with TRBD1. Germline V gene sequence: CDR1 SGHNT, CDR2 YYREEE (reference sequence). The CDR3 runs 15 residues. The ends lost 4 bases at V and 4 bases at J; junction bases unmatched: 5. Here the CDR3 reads CASSTGQGAGETQYF. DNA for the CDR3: TGTGCCAGCAGCACGGGACAGGGGGCGGGAGAGACCCAGTACTTC.

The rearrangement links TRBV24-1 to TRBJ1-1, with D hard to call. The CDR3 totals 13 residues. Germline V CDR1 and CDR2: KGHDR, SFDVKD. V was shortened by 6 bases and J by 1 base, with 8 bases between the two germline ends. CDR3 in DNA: TGTGCCACCAGTTTAGCGGGGAACACTGAAGCTTTCTTT. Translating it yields CATSLAGNTEAFF.

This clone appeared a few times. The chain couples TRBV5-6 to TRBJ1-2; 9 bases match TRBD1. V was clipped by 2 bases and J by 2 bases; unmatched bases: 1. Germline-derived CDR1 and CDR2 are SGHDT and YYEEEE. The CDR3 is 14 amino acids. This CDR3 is CASSFDRGNYGYTF. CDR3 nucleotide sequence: TGTGCCAGCAGCTTTGACAGGGGGAACTATGGCTACACCTTC.

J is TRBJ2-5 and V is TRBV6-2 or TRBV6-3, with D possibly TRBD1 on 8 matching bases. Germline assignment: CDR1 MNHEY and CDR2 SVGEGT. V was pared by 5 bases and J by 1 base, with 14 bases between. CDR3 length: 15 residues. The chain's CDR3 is CASSGQGGVQETQYF. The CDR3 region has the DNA TGTGCCAGCAGTGGACAGGGAGGGGTCCAAGAGACCCAGTACTTC.

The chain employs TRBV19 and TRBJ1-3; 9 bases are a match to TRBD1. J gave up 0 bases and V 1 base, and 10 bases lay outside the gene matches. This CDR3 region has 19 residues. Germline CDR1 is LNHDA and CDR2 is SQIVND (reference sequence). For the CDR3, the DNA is TGTGCCAGTAGTATAGTCATAGGGAGGACAGGGGCCTCTGGAAACACCATATATTTT. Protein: CASSIVIGRTGASGNTIYF.

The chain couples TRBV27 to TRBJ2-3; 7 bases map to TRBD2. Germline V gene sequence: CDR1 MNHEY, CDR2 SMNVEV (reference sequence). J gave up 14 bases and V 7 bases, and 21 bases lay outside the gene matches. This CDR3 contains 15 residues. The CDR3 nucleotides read TGTGCCAGCACGGCCACTTGGGGGGGGAGAGGGTCGCTGTATTTT. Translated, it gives CASTATWGGRGSLYF.

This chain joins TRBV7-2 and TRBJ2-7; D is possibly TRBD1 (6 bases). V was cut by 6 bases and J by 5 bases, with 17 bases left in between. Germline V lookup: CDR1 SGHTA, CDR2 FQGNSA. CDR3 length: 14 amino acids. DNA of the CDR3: TGTGCCAGCAGTTTTACAGGGAGCTTCAACGAGCAGTACTTC. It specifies CASSFTGSFNEQYF.

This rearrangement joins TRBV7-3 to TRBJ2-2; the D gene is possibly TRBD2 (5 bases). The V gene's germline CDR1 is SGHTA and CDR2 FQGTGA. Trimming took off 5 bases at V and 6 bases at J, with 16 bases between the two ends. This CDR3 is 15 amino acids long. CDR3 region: CASSPRTSFPGELFF. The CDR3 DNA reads TGTGCCAGCAGCCCTCGGACTTCCTTCCCCGGGGAGCTGTTTTTT. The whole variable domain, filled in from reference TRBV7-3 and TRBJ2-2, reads GAGVSQTPSNKVTEKGKYVELRCDPISGHTALYWYRQSLGQGPEFLIYFQGTGAADDSGLPNDRFFAVRPEGSVSTLKIQRTERGDSAVYLCASSPRTSFPGELFFGEGSRLTVL.

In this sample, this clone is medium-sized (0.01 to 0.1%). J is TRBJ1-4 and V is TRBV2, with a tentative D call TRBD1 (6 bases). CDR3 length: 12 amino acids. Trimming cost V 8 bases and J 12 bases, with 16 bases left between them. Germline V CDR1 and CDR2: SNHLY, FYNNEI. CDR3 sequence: CASDLQGNQLFF. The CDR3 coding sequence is TGTGCCAGCGATCTGCAGGGGAATCAACTGTTTTTT.

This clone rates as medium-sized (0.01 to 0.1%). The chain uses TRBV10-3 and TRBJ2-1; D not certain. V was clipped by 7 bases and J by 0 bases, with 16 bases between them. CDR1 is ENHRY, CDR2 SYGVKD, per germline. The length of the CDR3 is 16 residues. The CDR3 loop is CAITTLAGPSYNEQFF. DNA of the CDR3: TGTGCCATCACCACCTTGGCAGGTCCCTCCTACAATGAGCAGTTCTTC.

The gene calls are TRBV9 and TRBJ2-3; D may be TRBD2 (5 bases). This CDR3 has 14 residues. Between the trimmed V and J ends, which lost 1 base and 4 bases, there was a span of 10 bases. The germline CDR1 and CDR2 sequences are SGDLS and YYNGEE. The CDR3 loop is CASSVYSSSDTQYF. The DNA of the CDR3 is TGTGCCAGCAGCGTATACTCTAGCTCAGATACGCAGTATTTT.

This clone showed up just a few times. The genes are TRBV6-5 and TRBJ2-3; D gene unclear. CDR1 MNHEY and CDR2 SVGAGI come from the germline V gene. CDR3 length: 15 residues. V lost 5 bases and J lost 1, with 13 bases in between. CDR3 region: CASSPRRRGTDTQYF. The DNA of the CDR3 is TGTGCCAGCAGTCCCCGCCGAAGGGGCACAGATACGCAGTATTTT.

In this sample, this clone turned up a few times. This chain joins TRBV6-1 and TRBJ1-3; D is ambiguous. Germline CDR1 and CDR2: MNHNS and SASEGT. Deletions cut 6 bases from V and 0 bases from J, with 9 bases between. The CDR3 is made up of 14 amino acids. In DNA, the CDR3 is TGTGCCAGCAGCCCGAACGGCTCTGGAAACACCATATATTTT. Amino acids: CASSPNGSGNTIYF.

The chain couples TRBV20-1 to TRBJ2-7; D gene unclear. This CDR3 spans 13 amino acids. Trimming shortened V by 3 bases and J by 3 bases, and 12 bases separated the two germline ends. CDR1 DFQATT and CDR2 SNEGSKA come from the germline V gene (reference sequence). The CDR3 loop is CSASHFHGYEQYF. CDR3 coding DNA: TGCAGTGCTAGTCACTTCCACGGCTACGAGCAGTACTTC.

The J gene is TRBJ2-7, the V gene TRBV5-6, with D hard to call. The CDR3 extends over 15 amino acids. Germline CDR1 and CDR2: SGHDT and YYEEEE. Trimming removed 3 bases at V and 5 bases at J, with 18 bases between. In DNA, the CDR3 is TGTGCCAGCAGCTCCGGGTGGGGTATTAACAACGAGCAGTACTTC. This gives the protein CASSSGWGINNEQYF.